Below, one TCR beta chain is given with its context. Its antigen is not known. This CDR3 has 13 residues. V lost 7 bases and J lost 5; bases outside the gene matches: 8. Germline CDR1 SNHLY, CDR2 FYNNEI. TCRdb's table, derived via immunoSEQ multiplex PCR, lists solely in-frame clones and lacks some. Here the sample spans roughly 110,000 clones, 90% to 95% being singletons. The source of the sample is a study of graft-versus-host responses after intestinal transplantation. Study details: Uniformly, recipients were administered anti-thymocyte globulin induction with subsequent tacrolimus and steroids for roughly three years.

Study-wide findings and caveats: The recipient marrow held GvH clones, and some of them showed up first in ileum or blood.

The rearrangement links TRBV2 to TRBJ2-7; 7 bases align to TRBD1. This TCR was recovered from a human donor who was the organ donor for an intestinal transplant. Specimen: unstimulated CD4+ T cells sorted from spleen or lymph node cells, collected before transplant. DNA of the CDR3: TGTGCCAGCAACACAGGGGTAGTCCACGAGCAGTACTTC. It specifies CASNTGVVHEQYF.